This T cell receptor beta chain was found in a study of Ad26.COV2.S vaccination and SARS-CoV-2 variants. This table comes from immunoSEQ multiplex PCR, and its TCRdb copy is limited to in-frame clones, with some not included. Altogether about 350,000 clones are present, approximately 90% being singletons, with the ten largest covering around 4%. The germline V and J ends were trimmed by 6 bases and 6 bases, with 14 bases remaining between them. This CDR3 has 13 amino acids. Germline V gene lookup returns CDR1 SGHTA and CDR2 FQGNSA. General study findings and limits: Substantial breadth in spike-specific CD8+ and CD4+ T cell responses was reportedly seen after vaccination.

Points on this clone: Antigen: not known.

Here the sequenced sample was peripheral blood, taken after recovery from COVID-19. The source is a human donor who had recovered from COVID-19. The chain couples TRBV7-2 to TRBJ1-2; D remains unclear. CDR3 sequence (DNA): TGTGCCAGCAGTCTTACAGAGCAAAATGGCTACACCTTC. It codes for CASSLTEQNGYTF.